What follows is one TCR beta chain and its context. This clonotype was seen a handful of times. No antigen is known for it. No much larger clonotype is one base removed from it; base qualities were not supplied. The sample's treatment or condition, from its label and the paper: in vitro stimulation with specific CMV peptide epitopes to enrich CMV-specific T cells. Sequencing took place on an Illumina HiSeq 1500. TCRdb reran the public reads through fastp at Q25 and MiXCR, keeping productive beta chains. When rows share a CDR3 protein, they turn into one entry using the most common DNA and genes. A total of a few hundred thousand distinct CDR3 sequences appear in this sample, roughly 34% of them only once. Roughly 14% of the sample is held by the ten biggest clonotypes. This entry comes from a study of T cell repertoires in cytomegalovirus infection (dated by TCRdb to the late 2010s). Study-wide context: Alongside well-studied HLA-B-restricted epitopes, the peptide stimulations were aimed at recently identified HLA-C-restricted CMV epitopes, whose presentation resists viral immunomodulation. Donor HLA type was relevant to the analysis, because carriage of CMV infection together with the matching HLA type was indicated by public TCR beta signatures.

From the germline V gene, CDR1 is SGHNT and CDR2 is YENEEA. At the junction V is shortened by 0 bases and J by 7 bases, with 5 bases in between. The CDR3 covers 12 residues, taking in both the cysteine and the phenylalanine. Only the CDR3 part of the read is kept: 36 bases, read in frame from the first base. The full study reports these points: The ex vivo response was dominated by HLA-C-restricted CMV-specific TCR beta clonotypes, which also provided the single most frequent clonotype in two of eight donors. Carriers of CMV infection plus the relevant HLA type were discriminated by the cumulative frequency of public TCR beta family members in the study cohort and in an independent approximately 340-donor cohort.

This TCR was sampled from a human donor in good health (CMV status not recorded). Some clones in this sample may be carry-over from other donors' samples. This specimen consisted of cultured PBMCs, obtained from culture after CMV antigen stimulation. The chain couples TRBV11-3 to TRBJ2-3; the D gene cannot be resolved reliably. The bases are TGTGCCAGCAGCTTAGAATCCCATACGCAGTATTTT. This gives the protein CASSLESHTQYF.